This entry is about one T cell receptor beta chain. Its antigen is as yet unknown. These data are taken from a study of T-cell memory formation after mild COVID-19. The study, taken as a whole, reports: Some clones that responded were present in memory (sampled pre-infection), which suggests cross-reactive memory joined. Day 15 to 85 contractors were CD4/CD8 balanced; later expanders leaned CD4+. Mainly CM and EM harbored the contracting CD4+ clones; mainly EMRA harbored the CD8+ ones.

Constant-segment primers were used for 5'RACE, and the resulting TCR alpha and TCR beta cDNA libraries carried sample barcodes and UMIs. TCRdb ran MiXCR on the 5' RACE reads and lists one entry per CDR3 protein. The table records about 150,000 distinct CDR3 sequences, roughly 14% of them present only once. This CDR3 is built from 15 residues. The ends lost 3 bases at V and 6 bases at J; junction bases unmatched: 7. Germline lookup yields CDR1 SGHVS and CDR2 FQNEAQ. This clonotype originated in an adult woman who had mild COVID-19 (a few samples of this study predate the infection). Cell type and time point are not known. The J gene is TRBJ1-1, the V gene TRBV7-8; 10 bases are shared with TRBD1. The sequencing input was PBMCs or a T cell subset sorted from them (not recorded which). CDR3 protein: CASSLTGGYLAEAFF. DNA of the CDR3: TGTGCCAGCAGCTTGACAGGGGGCTATCTCGCTGAAGCTTTCTTT.